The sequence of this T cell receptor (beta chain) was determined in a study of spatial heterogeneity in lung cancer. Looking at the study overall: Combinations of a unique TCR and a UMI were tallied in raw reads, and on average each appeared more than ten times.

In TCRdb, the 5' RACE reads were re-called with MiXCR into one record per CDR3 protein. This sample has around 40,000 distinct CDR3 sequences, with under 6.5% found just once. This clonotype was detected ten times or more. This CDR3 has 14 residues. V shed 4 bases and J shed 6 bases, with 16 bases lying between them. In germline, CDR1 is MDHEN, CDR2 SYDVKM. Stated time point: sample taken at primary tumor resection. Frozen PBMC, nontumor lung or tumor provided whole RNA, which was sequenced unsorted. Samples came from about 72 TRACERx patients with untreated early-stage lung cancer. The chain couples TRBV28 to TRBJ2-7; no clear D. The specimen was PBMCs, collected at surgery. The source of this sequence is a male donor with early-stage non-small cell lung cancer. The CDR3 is CASSSPLRVPEQYF. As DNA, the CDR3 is TGTGCCAGCAGTTCACCTCTTAGGGTTCCCGAGCAGTACTTC.